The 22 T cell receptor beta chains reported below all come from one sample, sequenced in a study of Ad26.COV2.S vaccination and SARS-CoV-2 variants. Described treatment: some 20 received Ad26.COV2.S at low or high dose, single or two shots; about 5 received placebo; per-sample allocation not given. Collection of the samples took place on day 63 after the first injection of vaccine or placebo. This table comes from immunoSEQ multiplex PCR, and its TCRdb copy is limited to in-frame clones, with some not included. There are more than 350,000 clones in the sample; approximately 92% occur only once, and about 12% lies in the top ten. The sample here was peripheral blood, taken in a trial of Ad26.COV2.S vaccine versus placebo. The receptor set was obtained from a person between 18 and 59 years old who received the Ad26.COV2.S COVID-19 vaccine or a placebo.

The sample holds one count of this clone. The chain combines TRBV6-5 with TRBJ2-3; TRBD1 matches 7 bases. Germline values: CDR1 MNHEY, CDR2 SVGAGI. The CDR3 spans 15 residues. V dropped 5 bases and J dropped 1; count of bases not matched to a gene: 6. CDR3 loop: CASSNRGLGTDTQYF. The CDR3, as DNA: TGTGCCAGCAGTAATAGGGGGCTGGGCACAGATACGCAGTATTTT.

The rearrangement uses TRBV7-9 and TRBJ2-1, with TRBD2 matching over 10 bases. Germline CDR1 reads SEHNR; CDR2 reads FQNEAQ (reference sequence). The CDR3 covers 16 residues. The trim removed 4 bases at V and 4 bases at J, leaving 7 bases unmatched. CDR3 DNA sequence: TGTGCCAGCAGCTCTCTAGCGGGAGATAAATACAATGAGCAGTTCTTC. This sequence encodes CASSSLAGDKYNEQFF. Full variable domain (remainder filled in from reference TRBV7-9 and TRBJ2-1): DTGVSQNPRHKITKRGQNVTFRCDPISEHNRLYWYRQTLGQGPEFLTYFQNEAQLEKSRLLSDRFSAERPKGSFSTLEIQRTEQGDSAMYLCASSSLAGDKYNEQFFGPGTRLTVL.

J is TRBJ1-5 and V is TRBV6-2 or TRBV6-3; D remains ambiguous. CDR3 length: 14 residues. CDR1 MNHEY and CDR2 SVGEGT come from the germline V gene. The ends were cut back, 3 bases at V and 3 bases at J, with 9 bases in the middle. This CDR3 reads CASSYWEDNQPQHF. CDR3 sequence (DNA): TGTGCCAGCAGTTATTGGGAGGACAATCAGCCCCAGCATTTT.

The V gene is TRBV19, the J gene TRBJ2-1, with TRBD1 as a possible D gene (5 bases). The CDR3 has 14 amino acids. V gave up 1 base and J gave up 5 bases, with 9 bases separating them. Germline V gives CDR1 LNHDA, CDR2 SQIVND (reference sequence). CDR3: CASSIVDRNNEQFF. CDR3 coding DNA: TGTGCCAGTAGTATAGTTGACAGAAACAATGAGCAGTTCTTC.

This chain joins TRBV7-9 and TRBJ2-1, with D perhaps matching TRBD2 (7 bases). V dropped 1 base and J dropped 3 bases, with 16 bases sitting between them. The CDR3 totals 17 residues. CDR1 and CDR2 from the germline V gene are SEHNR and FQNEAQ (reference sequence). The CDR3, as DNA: TGTGCCAGCAGCTTAGAAGGGGGGGTCGAGGGCTACAATGAGCAGTTCTTC. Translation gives CASSLEGGVEGYNEQFF. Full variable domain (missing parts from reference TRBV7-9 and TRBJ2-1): DTGVSQNPRHKITKRGQNVTFRCDPISEHNRLYWYRQTLGQGPEFLTYFQNEAQLEKSRLLSDRFSAERPKGSFSTLEIQRTEQGDSAMYLCASSLEGGVEGYNEQFFGPGTRLTVL.

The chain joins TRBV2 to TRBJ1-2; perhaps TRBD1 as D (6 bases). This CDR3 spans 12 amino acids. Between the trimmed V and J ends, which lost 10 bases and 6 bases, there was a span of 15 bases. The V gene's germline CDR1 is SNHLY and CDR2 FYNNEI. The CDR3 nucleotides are TGTGCCACGACCAGGGGCTGGAATGGCTACACCTTC. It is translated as CATTRGWNGYTF.

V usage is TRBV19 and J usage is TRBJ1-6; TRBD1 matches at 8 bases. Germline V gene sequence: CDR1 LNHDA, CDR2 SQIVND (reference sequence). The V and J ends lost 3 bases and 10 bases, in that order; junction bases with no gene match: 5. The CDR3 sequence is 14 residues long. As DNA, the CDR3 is TGTGCCAGTAGTATTTCCAGGGGGCGATCACCCCTCCACTTT. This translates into CASSISRGRSPLHF.

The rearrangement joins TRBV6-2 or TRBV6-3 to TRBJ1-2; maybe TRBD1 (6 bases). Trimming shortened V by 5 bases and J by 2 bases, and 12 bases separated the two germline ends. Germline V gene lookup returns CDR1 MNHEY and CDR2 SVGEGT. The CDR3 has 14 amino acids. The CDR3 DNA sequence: TGTGCCAGCAGTAATGGGCAGGGGAACTATGGCTACACCTTC. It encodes CASSNGQGNYGYTF.

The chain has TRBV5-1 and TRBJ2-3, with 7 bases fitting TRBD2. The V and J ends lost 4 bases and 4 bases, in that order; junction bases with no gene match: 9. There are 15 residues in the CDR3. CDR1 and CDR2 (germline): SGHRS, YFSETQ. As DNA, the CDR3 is TGCGCCAGCAGCGCCTCAGCGGGACCTGCAGATACGCAGTATTTT. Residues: CASSASAGPADTQYF.

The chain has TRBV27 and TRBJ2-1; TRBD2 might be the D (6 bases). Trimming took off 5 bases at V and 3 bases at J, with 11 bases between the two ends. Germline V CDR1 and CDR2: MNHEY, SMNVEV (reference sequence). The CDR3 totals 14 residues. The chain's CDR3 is CASSQSGYYNEQFF. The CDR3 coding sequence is TGTGCCAGCAGTCAGAGCGGGTACTACAATGAGCAGTTCTTC.

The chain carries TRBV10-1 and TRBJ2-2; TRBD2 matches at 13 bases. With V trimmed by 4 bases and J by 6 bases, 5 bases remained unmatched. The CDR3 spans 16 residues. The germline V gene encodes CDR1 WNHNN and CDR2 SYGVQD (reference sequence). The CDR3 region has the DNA TGCGCCAGCAGTGTAGGACTAGCGGGAGTGGCCGGGGAGCTGTTTTTT. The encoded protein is CASSVGLAGVAGELFF.

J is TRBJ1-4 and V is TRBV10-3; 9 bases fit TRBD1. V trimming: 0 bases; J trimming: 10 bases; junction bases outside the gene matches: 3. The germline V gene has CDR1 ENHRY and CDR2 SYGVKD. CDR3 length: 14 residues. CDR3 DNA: TGTGCCATCAGTGAGTCGGGACAGGGAGGAAAACTGTTTTTT. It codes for CAISESGQGGKLFF.

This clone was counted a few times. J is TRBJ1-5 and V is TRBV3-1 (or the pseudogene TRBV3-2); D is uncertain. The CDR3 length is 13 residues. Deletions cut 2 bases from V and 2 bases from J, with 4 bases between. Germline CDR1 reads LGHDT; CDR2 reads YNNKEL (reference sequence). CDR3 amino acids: CASSQIGNQPQHF. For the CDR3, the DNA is TGTGCCAGCAGCCAAATCGGCAATCAGCCCCAGCATTTT.

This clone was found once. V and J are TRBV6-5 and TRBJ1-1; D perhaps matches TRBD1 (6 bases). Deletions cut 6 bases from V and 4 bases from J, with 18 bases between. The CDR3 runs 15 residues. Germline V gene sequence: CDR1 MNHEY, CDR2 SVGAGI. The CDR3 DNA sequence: TGTGCCAGCAGCCTTTCCGCAACAGGGACCACTGAAGCTTTCTTT. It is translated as CASSLSATGTTEAFF.

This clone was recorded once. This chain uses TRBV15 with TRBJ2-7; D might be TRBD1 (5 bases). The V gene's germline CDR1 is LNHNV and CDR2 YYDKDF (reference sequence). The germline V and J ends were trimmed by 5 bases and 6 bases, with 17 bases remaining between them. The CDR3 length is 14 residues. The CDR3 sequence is CATSLGVGVSEQYF. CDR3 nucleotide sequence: TGTGCCACCAGCCTAGGGGTGGGTGTCTCCGAGCAGTACTTC.

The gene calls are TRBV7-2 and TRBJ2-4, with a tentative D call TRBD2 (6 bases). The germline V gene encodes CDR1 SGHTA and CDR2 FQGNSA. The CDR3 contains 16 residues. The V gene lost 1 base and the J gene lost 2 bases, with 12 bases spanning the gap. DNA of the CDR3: TGTGCCAGCAGCTTAGTGGCAGGGAGGTCCAAAAACATTCAGTACTTC. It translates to CASSLVAGRSKNIQYF.

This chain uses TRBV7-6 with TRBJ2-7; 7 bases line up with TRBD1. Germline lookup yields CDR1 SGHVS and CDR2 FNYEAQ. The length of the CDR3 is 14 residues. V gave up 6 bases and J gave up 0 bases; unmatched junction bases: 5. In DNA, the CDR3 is TGTGCCAGCAGTTACCGGGACAGCTCCTACGAGCAGTACTTC. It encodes CASSYRDSSYEQYF.

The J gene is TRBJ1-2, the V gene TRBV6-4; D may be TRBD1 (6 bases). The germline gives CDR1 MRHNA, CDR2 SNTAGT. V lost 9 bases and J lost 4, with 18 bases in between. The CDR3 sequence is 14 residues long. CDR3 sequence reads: CARFRRGSIYGYTF. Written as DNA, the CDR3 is TGTGCCAGGTTTAGGAGGGGGAGCATCTATGGCTACACCTTC.

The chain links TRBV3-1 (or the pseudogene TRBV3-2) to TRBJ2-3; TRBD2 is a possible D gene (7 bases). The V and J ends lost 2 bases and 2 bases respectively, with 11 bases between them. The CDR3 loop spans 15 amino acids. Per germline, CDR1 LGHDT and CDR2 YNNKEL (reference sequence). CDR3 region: CASSQHAGATDTQYF. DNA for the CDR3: TGTGCCAGCAGCCAACACGCGGGGGCCACAGATACGCAGTATTTT.

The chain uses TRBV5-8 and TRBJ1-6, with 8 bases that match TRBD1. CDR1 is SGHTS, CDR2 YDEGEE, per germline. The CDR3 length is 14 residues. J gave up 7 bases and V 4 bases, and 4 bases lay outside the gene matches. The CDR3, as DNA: TGTGCCAGCAGCGCAGACAGGGGCAATTCACCCCTCCACTTT. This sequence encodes CASSADRGNSPLHF.

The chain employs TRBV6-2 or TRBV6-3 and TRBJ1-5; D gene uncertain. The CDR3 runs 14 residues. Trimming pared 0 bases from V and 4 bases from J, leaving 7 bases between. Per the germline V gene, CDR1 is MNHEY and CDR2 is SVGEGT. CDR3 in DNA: TGTGCCAGCAGTTACTCGGGGTTTAATCAGCCCCAGCATTTT. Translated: CASSYSGFNQPQHF.

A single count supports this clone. The CDR3 loop reads CASSMGYTEAFF. The CDR3, as DNA: TGTGCCAGTAGTATGGGATACACTGAAGCTTTCTTT. The rearrangement uses TRBV19 and TRBJ1-1, with D hard to call. The germline V gene encodes CDR1 LNHDA and CDR2 SQIVND (reference sequence). The V end lost 3 bases, the J end lost 3 bases, and 5 bases lay between the germline ends. CDR3 size: 12 residues.